These T cell receptor beta chains were read from a single sample in a study of post-analysis software for immune sequencing data. TCRdb ran MiXCR on the PCR reads and lists one entry per CDR3 protein. The sample has approximately 440,000 distinct CDR3 sequences; around 40% are singletons. Sequenced sample: blood. Every receptor here comes from a girl aged 10 to 17 with multiple sclerosis. Both conserved end residues are part of each CDR3. A D gene is named only where the DNA matches it firmly. Some rows have no size entry. The others give once, few or many, or a class for an expanded clone.

>once|TRBD2|TRBJ2-7|TRBV4-3
CASSQERGGSYEQYF
TGCGCCAGCAGCCAAGAACGCGGGGGCTCCTACGAGCAGTACTTC
>-|TRBD1|TRBJ2-1|TRBV29-1
CSVEDRRREAGGFFEQFF
TGCAGCGTTGAAGATCGGAGGAGGGAGGCAGGGGGCTTCTTTGAGCAGTTCTTC
>-|-|TRBJ1-5|TRBV4-1
CASSHPKTGPNQPQHF
TGCGCCAGCAGCCATCCTAAGACAGGACCCAATCAGCCCCAGCATTTT
>-|TRBD2|TRBJ2-1|TRBV27
CASSPYGLAGGRNEQFF
TGTGCCAGCAGTCCATACGGACTAGCGGGAGGGCGGAATGAGCAGTTCTTC
>-|-|TRBJ1-1|TRBV9
CASSFRGMNTEAFF
TGTGCCAGCAGCTTCAGGGGTATGAACACTGAAGCTTTCTTT
>-|-|TRBJ1-5|TRBV18
CASSPYGNQPQHF
TGTGCCAGCTCACCCTACGGCAATCAGCCCCAGCATTTT
>-|TRBD1|TRBJ1-6|TRBV12-3/TRBV12-4
CASSFQGYQGDFMSPLHF
TGTGCCAGCAGTTTTCAGGGTTATCAGGGGGATTTTATGTCACCCCTCCACTTT
>-|TRBD2|TRBJ2-1|TRBV27
CASSSRERGFNEQFF
TGTGCCAGCAGTTCGCGGGAGCGGGGGTTTAATGAGCAGTTCTTC
>-|TRBD1|TRBJ2-7|TRBV20-1
CSAHRDRGLEQYF
TGCAGTGCTCACCGGGACAGGGGTCTCGAGCAGTACTTC
>few|TRBD1|TRBJ1-2|TRBV20-1
CSAADRGPEGYTF
TGCAGTGCGGCGGACAGGGGCCCGGAGGGCTACACCTTC
>-|TRBD2|TRBJ2-3|TRBV4-3
CASSQIAGGPNTQYF
TGCGCCAGCAGCCAAATAGCGGGAGGGCCTAATACGCAGTATTTT
>-|-|TRBJ1-1|TRBV5-1
CASSFPGDTEAFF
TGCGCCAGCAGCTTTCCGGGAGACACTGAAGCTTTCTTT
>many|-|TRBJ2-4|TRBV28
CASSGVAKNIQYF
TGTGCCAGCAGTGGAGTAGCCAAAAACATTCAGTACTTC
>few|-|TRBJ1-5|TRBV4-1
CASSQEQKHQPQHF
TGCGCCAGCAGCCAAGAACAGAAGCATCAGCCCCAGCATTTT
>few|TRBD2|TRBJ2-1|TRBV20-1
CSAPTSGKYNEQFF
TGCAGTGCCCCGACTAGCGGGAAATACAATGAGCAGTTCTTC
>-|TRBD1|TRBJ1-2|TRBV28
CASSLRLQGNYGYTF
TGTGCCAGCAGTTTACGCCTACAGGGGAACTATGGCTACACCTTC
>-|-|TRBJ1-4|TRBV4-1
CASSQERGIGGNEKLFF
TGCGCCAGCAGCCAAGAAAGGGGCATCGGGGGTAATGAAAAACTGTTTTTT
>-|-|TRBJ2-7|TRBV5-1
CASSLVAGIHEQYF
TGCGCCAGCAGCTTGGTTGCAGGGATCCACGAGCAGTACTTC
>many|TRBD1|TRBJ2-5|TRBV28
CASSFDRGQETQYF
TGTGCCAGCAGTTTCGACAGGGGGCAAGAGACCCAGTACTTC
>-|-|TRBJ2-5|TRBV12-3/TRBV12-4
CASSSSNQETQYF
TGTGCCAGCAGCTCGTCCAACCAAGAGACCCAGTACTTC
>-|-|TRBJ2-5|TRBV5-1
CASSLRPNQETQYF
TGCGCCAGCAGCTTGAGGCCGAACCAAGAGACCCAGTACTTC
>few|-|TRBJ1-1|TRBV6-2/TRBV6-3
CASKLRENTEAFF
TGTGCCAGCAAACTCAGAGAGAACACTGAAGCTTTCTTT
>-|TRBD1|TRBJ1-1|TRBV12-3/TRBV12-4
CASSFSLGGRGTEAFF
TGTGCCAGCAGTTTCAGTCTAGGGGGCCGGGGGACTGAAGCTTTCTTT
>few|TRBD2|TRBJ2-3|TRBV7-2
CASRSLAVSTDTQYF
TGTGCCAGCAGATCACTAGCGGTTAGCACAGATACGCAGTATTTT
>few|-|TRBJ2-1|TRBV3-1
CASSQDHSVNEQFF
TGTGCCAGCAGCCAAGACCACTCCGTTAATGAGCAGTTCTTC
>few|TRBD2|TRBJ2-7|TRBV20-1
CSARDRAYSGRAYEQYF
TGCAGTGCTAGAGATCGGGCTTATAGCGGGAGGGCCTACGAGCAGTACTTC
>few|TRBD2|TRBJ2-7|TRBV4-2
CASSQDTWGGKYEQYF
TGTGCCAGCAGCCAAGATACGTGGGGAGGGAAATACGAGCAGTACTTC
>few|TRBD1|TRBJ2-1|TRBV7-3
CASSHDRDYNEQFF
TGTGCCAGCAGCCATGACAGGGACTACAATGAGCAGTTCTTC
>once|-|TRBJ1-6|TRBV7-2
CASCLDWNSPLHF
TGTGCCAGCTGCCTCGACTGGAATTCACCCCTCCACTTT
>-|-|TRBJ1-2|TRBV7-2
CASSLGGLSGGYTF
TGTGCCAGCAGCTTAGGAGGGTTGTCGGGGGGCTACACCTTC
>-|TRBD2|TRBJ2-1|TRBV7-9
CASSAIAGGAYNEQFF
TGTGCCAGCAGCGCTATAGCGGGCGGGGCCTACAATGAGCAGTTCTTC
>-|-|TRBJ1-1|TRBV19
CASSTPMAGPLNTEAFF
TGTGCCAGTAGTACCCCTATGGCAGGACCCTTGAACACTGAAGCTTTCTTT
>-|TRBD2|TRBJ2-1|TRBV20-1
CSARELADLYNEQFF
TGCAGTGCTAGAGAGCTAGCGGACCTCTACAATGAGCAGTTCTTC
>-|-|TRBJ1-5|TRBV7-2
CASSLLAGADQPQHF
TGTGCCAGCAGCTTATTGGCAGGGGCCGATCAGCCCCAGCATTTT
>-|-|TRBJ1-4|TRBV27
CTSSRQTGPSEKLFF
TGTACCAGCAGTCGCCAAACAGGGCCAAGTGAAAAACTGTTTTTT
>-|-|TRBJ2-1|TRBV21-1
CASTPRIAVGSYNEQFF
TGTGCCAGCACTCCGAGGATAGCGGTAGGCTCCTACAATGAGCAGTTCTTC
>few|TRBD1|TRBJ1-4|TRBV5-1
CASSLDRGISDEKLFF
TGCGCCAGCAGCTTGGACAGGGGAATTTCGGATGAAAAACTGTTTTTT
>once|TRBD2|TRBJ2-1|TRBV9
CASSLIAGGLNEQFF
TGTGCCAGCAGCTTAATAGCGGGAGGCCTCAATGAGCAGTTCTTC
>-|-|TRBJ2-1|TRBV3-1
CASSLRMVSSYNEQFF
TGTGCCAGCAGCCTTAGAATGGTGAGCTCCTACAATGAGCAGTTCTTC
>-|-|TRBJ2-1|TRBV6-5
CASSRTPFVQQGDEQFF
TGTGCCAGCAGTCGTACTCCATTCGTGCAACAGGGCGATGAGCAGTTCTTC
>few|-|TRBJ2-3|TRBV11-1
CASSLAPVRDTQYF
TGTGCCAGCAGCTTAGCGCCGGTTCGCGATACGCAGTATTTT
>-|-|TRBJ2-6|TRBV19
CASRGTGANVLTF
TGTGCCAGTCGGGGGACAGGGGCCAACGTCCTGACTTTC
>-|-|TRBJ1-1|TRBV27
CASSLSRDAEAFF
TGTGCCAGCAGTTTAAGTAGGGACGCTGAAGCTTTCTTT
>-|-|TRBJ2-5|TRBV6-1
CASSVPVRETQYF
TGTGCCAGCAGTGTCCCGGTTCGAGAGACCCAGTACTTC
>-|TRBD1|TRBJ2-7|TRBV4-1
CASSQDRWDRAHEQYF
TGCGCCAGCAGCCAAGATCGGTGGGACAGGGCTCACGAGCAGTACTTC
>few|-|TRBJ2-1|TRBV12-3/TRBV12-4
CASSMTTWDEQFF
TGTGCCAGCAGTATGACTACTTGGGATGAGCAGTTCTTC
>-|-|TRBJ1-5|TRBV28
CASPGGLKDQPQHF
TGTGCCAGCCCGGGAGGGCTTAAGGATCAGCCCCAGCATTTT
>-|-|TRBJ2-1|TRBV11-3
CASSPGWQASPSYNEQFF
TGTGCCAGCAGCCCAGGGTGGCAGGCCTCCCCCTCCTACAATGAGCAGTTCTTC
>few|TRBD2|TRBJ2-7|TRBV20-1
CSATGIVGLAGDEQYF
TGCAGTGCTACTGGTATCGTAGGACTAGCGGGAGACGAGCAGTACTTC
>-|TRBD2|TRBJ2-7|TRBV7-2
CASSLASGNSYEQYF
TGTGCCAGCAGCTTAGCTAGCGGGAACTCCTACGAGCAGTACTTC
>-|-|TRBJ1-1|TRBV7-3
CASRSSTNTEAFF
TGTGCCAGCAGATCGTCAACGAACACTGAAGCTTTCTTT